The 19 T cell receptor beta chains given below trace back to one sample, sequenced in a study of glioma-infiltrating T cells (TCRdb year 2016). Sequencing instrument: Illumina MiSeq. TCR alpha and beta CDR3 regions were amplified with the iRepertoire nested amplicon-rescue multiplex PCR (arm-PCR) platform from RNA. TCRdb reanalyzed the raw reads on its own, using fastp at Q25 for trimming and MiXCR for clone calling, and kept in-frame beta chains. Each CDR3 protein appears once, grouped with its most common genes and DNA. The sample table holds around 170,000 distinct CDR3 sequences, of which approximately 40% were seen once. The ten top clones hold 5.2% of the sample. Material: glioma tissue, nonneoplastic brain tissue, or PBMCs (not recorded which). Receptors were obtained from a human donor with low-grade glioma or glioblastoma, undergoing nonglioma brain surgery, or in good health (not recorded which).

V usage is TRBV7-9 and J usage is TRBJ2-1, with 8 bases aligning to TRBD2. V shed 1 base and J 5 bases; nucleotides not matched to a gene: 13. Germline loops: CDR1 SEHNR, CDR2 FQNEAQ (reference sequence). The CDR3 sequence is 18 residues long. The CDR3 reads CASSLVGRRGTRNNEQFF. The CDR3 bases are TGTGCCAGCAGCTTAGTGGGGCGCCGGGGGACTAGGAACAATGAGCAGTTCTTC.

A note on this clonotype: Being one base from a much bigger clone, this may be a read error. The rearrangement joins TRBV27 to TRBJ1-3; D unresolved. Trimming cost V 6 bases and J 2 bases, with 8 bases left between them. This CDR3 spans 13 amino acids. Germline CDR1 is MNHEY and CDR2 is SMNVEV (reference sequence). The CDR3 nucleotides are TGTGCCAGCAGAGGATCGGCTGGAAACACCATATATTTT. It specifies CASRGSAGNTIYF.

Many counts were recorded for this clonotype. The rearrangement joins TRBV28 to TRBJ2-5; TRBD1 matches at 7 bases. The CDR3 sequence is 15 residues long. V was clipped by 6 bases and J by 1 base; unmatched bases: 8. CDR1 is MDHEN, CDR2 SYDVKM, per germline. This CDR3 reads CASSDWDSSQETQYF. In DNA form, the CDR3 reads TGTGCCAGCAGCGACTGGGACAGTTCCCAAGAGACCCAGTACTTC.

The chain carries TRBV12-3 or TRBV12-4 and TRBJ2-1, with a weak D call TRBD2 (6 bases). Between the trimmed V and J ends, which lost 2 bases and 7 bases, there was a span of 18 bases. The CDR3 totals 16 residues. CDR3 region: CASSLIVGGGRNEQFF. The CDR3 nucleotides are TGTGCCAGCAGTTTAATAGTGGGGGGAGGAAGGAATGAGCAGTTCTTC.

About this clonotype itself: A much more abundant neighbour one base away suggests this may be a read error. The chain recombines TRBV20-1 with TRBJ2-1; possible D gene TRBD2, 6 bases. The V end lost 3 bases, the J end lost 8 bases, and 26 bases lay between the germline ends. CDR1 is DFQATT, CDR2 SNEGSKA, per germline (reference sequence). This CDR3 comprises 17 residues. Here the CDR3 reads CSASKAPASGWEDEQFF. The CDR3 DNA reads TGCAGTGCTAGCAAGGCCCCGGCGAGCGGGTGGGAGGATGAGCAGTTCTTC.

The chain joins TRBV27 to TRBJ1-1; D is undetermined. Germline CDR1 and CDR2: MNHEY and SMNVEV (reference sequence). The ends were cut back, 7 bases at V and 3 bases at J, with 6 bases in the middle. The CDR3 contains 11 residues. CDR3 bases: TGTGCCAGCAAGACATACACTGAAGCTTTCTTT. It yields the protein CASKTYTEAFF.

This clonotype was recorded only once. With a much larger clone just one base away, this may be a read error. Lacking the conserved final phenylalanine or tryptophan, this CDR3 likely reflects a read error. The chain combines TRBV2 with TRBJ2-7; 7 bases fit TRBD2. V was clipped by 10 bases and J by 2 bases; unmatched bases: 5. Germline V gene sequence: CDR1 SNHLY, CDR2 FYNNEI. There are 12 residues in the CDR3. As DNA, the CDR3 is TGTGCCACCGCAGCGGGGACCTACGAGCAGTACCTC. The encoded protein is CATAAGTYEQYL.

A few counts support this clonotype. The chain links TRBV11-2 to TRBJ2-5; D gene uncertain. The CDR3 is 13 amino acids. V lost 1 base and J lost 7, with 10 bases in between. CDR1 and CDR2 (germline): SGHAT, FQNNGV. The CDR3 region is CASSLVRVGTQYF. The CDR3 nucleotides are TGTGCCAGCAGCTTAGTTAGGGTCGGGACCCAGTACTTC.

This clonotype appeared many times. This sequence joins TRBV2 and TRBJ1-2; tentative D call: TRBD1 (5 bases). Germline V gene sequence: CDR1 SNHLY, CDR2 FYNNEI. CDR3 size: 12 residues. Trimming cost V 5 bases and J 2 bases, with 6 bases left between them. For the CDR3, the DNA is TGTGCCAGCAGTAGACAGAACTATGGCTACACCTTC. It specifies CASSRQNYGYTF. The full variable domain, in which reference TRBV2 and TRBJ1-2 provide the parts outside the CDR3, is EPEVTQTPSHQVTQMGQEVILRCVPISNHLYFYWYRQILGQKVEFLVSFYNNEISEKSEIFDDQFSVERPDGSNFTLKIRSTKLEDSAMYFCASSRQNYGYTFGSGTRLTVV.

The rearrangement uses TRBV28 and TRBJ2-2, with 7 bases lining up with TRBD2. Germline V gives CDR1 MDHEN, CDR2 SYDVKM. This CDR3 has 15 residues. Losses at the gene ends were 7 bases for V and 6 bases for J; bases not matched to a gene: 11. CDR3 sequence (DNA): TGTGCCAGCAAAGGTCAGGGAGGGAGCTCCGGGGAGCTGTTTTTT. Protein product: CASKGQGGSSGELFF.

V is TRBV15 and J is TRBJ2-2; unclear D gene. Germline loops: CDR1 LNHNV, CDR2 YYDKDF (reference sequence). This CDR3 contains 12 residues. Trimming shortened V by 6 bases and J by 5 bases, and 7 bases separated the two germline ends. CDR3 DNA: TGTGCCACCAGGAGGAATACCGGGGAGCTGTTTTTT. Translating it yields CATRRNTGELFF.

As for this clonotype: A much larger clone sits a single nucleotide away, making a read error possible. The chain couples TRBV29-1 to TRBJ1-5, with 7 nucleotides matching TRBD1. The CDR3 loop spans 12 amino acids. J lost 8 bases, V lost 6 bases, and 7 bases had no gene match. Germline CDR1 SQVTM, CDR2 ANQGSEA. The CDR3 sequence: CSVMTGNKPQHF. As DNA, the CDR3 is TGCAGCGTGATGACAGGGAATAAGCCCCAGCATTTT.

This clonotype was recorded at least ten times. V gene TRBV27 combines with J gene TRBJ2-7; the D call may be TRBD1 or TRBD2 (5 bases each). V was shortened by 8 bases and J by 3 bases, with 17 bases between the two germline ends. The CDR3 spans 14 residues. Looked up from germline, CDR1 is MNHEY and CDR2 is SMNVEV (reference sequence). In DNA, the CDR3 is TGTGCCAGCGCCCGGGACGGATTCAACTACGAGCAGTACTTC. Its protein is CASARDGFNYEQYF.

The V call is TRBV7-9, the J call TRBJ2-1, with 11 bases aligning to TRBD1. This CDR3 region has 15 residues. CDR1 is SEHNR and CDR2 is FQNEAQ in the germline V gene (reference sequence). After removal of 2 bases from V and 6 bases from J, the junction contained 3 bases not matched to a gene. This CDR3 is CASSLSGTGGNEQFF. Written as DNA, the CDR3 is TGTGCCAGCAGCTTATCGGGGACAGGGGGCAATGAGCAGTTCTTC.

V gene TRBV12-3 or TRBV12-4 combines with J gene TRBJ2-1; 9 nucleotides match TRBD2. The CDR3 contains 18 residues. Trimming took 3 bases from V and 2 from J; bases not matched to a gene: 11. CDR3 sequence: CASSFQLSGRGAYNEQFF. CDR3 bases: TGTGCCAGCAGTTTCCAGCTTAGCGGGAGAGGGGCCTACAATGAGCAGTTCTTC.

The V and J genes are TRBV6-2 or TRBV6-3 and TRBJ2-2; tentatively, D is TRBD1 (5 bases). V was cut by 1 base and J by 3 bases, with 18 bases left in between. Germline V gene sequence: CDR1 MNHEY, CDR2 SVGEGT. The CDR3 extends over 18 amino acids. This CDR3 is CASSYFGQGVIYTGELFF. DNA of the CDR3: TGTGCCAGCAGTTACTTCGGGCAGGGCGTCATTTACACCGGGGAGCTGTTTTTT.

This clonotype occurred a few times. The rearrangement uses TRBV7-9 and TRBJ1-2; D remains ambiguous. The germline gives CDR1 SEHNR, CDR2 FQNEAQ (reference sequence). V lost 5 bases, J lost 4 bases, and 11 bases lay in between. The CDR3 runs to 13 residues. Here the CDR3 reads CASSPAGSYGYTF. The CDR3 DNA sequence: TGTGCCAGCAGCCCAGCCGGTTCCTATGGCTACACCTTC.

This clonotype has more than one count but fewer than ten. The V call is TRBV2, the J call TRBJ2-1; the match to TRBD1 covers 7 bases. Trimming took 7 bases from V and 6 from J; bases not matched to a gene: 18. CDR3 length: 17 amino acids. CDR1 is SNHLY, CDR2 FYNNEI, per germline. The CDR3 reads CASTYSRDSINGNEQFF. CDR3 DNA: TGTGCCAGCACCTATTCCCGGGACAGTATTAACGGCAATGAGCAGTTCTTC. The full variable domain, completed using reference TRBV2 and TRBJ2-1, is EPEVTQTPSHQVTQMGQEVILRCVPISNHLYFYWYRQILGQKVEFLVSFYNNEISEKSEIFDDQFSVERPDGSNFTLKIRSTKLEDSAMYFCASTYSRDSINGNEQFFGPGTRLTVL.

This clonotype was detected ten times or more. The chain combines TRBV27 with TRBJ2-3; 7 positions match TRBD1. The trim removed 5 bases at V and 1 base at J, leaving 9 bases unmatched. Germline CDR1 is MNHEY and CDR2 is SMNVEV (reference sequence). The length of the CDR3 is 16 residues. This CDR3 is CASSPNQGVGTDTQYF. The CDR3 nucleotides are TGTGCCAGCAGTCCAAATCAGGGGGTCGGCACAGATACGCAGTATTTT.